This entry features one T cell receptor (beta chain) sequence. The antigen is unknown. The data stem from a study of cytomegalovirus exposure and HLA in healthy donors. The study, taken as a whole, reports: Later work associated roughly 15,000 TCR beta sequences with HLA alleles at 0.05 false discovery rate. A later analysis, which compared TCR beta chains of equal frequency, found the HLA-associated ones more clonally expanded. Later analysis demonstrated an association between a missense DCLRE1C variant and TCR beta V- and J-gene trimming.

The primer mix had 60 Vbeta and 13 Jbeta primers. Clones were sequenced by immunoSEQ multiplex PCR, and TCRdb holds only the in-frame ones, with some missing. The data show about 140,000 clones, with about four fifths seen just once and less than 3% held by the top ten. The V and J ends lost 4 bases and 3 bases respectively, with 11 bases between them. Germline V gene data show CDR1 as SGHRS and CDR2 as YFSETQ. The CDR3 spans 14 residues. Input material: PBMCs. The V and J genes are TRBV5-1 and TRBJ1-5; the D is unclear. The sequence was obtained from a male donor in good health and CMV-seronegative. The CDR3 nucleotides read TGCGCCAGCAGCGCCGGGTCCCACAATCAGCCCCAGCATTTT. It encodes CASSAGSHNQPQHF.